The rows below give T cell receptor beta chains drawn from one sample of a study of metastatic and nonmetastatic thyroid tumors. TCRdb re-analyzed the PCR reads through MiXCR. The table includes around 3,500 clones, about a third detected once. Sequencing was performed on adjacent normal tissue. The receptor set was obtained from a male donor with papillary thyroid cancer or a benign thyroid nodule (not recorded which). Some clones in this sample may be carry-over from other donors' samples. The CDR3 runs from the conserved cysteine through the conserved F or W. The D gene is left open where the match is weak. Clone size appears in some rows only: once, few, many, or a class for an expanded clone.

j_gene	v_gene	abundance	d_gene	CDR3aa	CDR3nt
TRBJ2-2	TRBV20-1	.	.	CSARHRDPFTWEMFF	TGCAGTGCTAGACACCGGGATCCATTCACCTGGGAGATGTTTTTT
TRBJ1-6	TRBV27	few	.	CASSFQVQGGVSPLHF	TGTGCCAGCAGTTTCCAAGTTCAGGGAGGAGTTTCACCCCTCCACTTT
TRBJ2-7	TRBV28	few	TRBD1	CASRRHRGGNEQYF	TGTGCCAGCAGGCGACACAGGGGTGGCAACGAGCAGTACTTC
TRBJ2-5	TRBV4-2	.	TRBD2	CASSQEIAAGGQTQYF	TGTGCCAGCAGCCAAGAAATAGCAGCGGGAGGCCAGACCCAGTACTTC
TRBJ2-6	TRBV6-2/TRBV6-3	few	.	CASSTDSSSGANVLTF	TGTGCCAGCAGCACAGACAGTAGCTCTGGGGCCAACGTCCTGACTTTC
TRBJ1-1	TRBV30	.	TRBD1	CAWNRGQNTEAFF	TGTGCCTGGAACAGGGGGCAGAACACTGAAGCTTTCTTT
TRBJ1-4	TRBV5-1	.	TRBD1	CASSPGQGSAEKLFF	TGCGCCAGCAGCCCAGGACAGGGGTCGGCTGAAAAACTGTTTTTT
TRBJ2-2	TRBV20-1	.	TRBD2	CSARTASGRGELFF	TGCAGTGCTAGAACGGCTAGCGGGAGGGGGGAGCTGTTTTTT
TRBJ2-2	TRBV7-3	.	.	CASSLGANRNTGELFF	TGTGCCAGCAGCTTGGGGGCAAACCGTAACACCGGGGAGCTGTTTTTT
TRBJ2-7	TRBV27	few	TRBD2	CASSGSLAGGLYEQYF	TGTGCCAGCAGTGGGAGTCTGGCGGGAGGTTTGTACGAGCAGTACTTC
TRBJ2-7	TRBV9	.	.	CASSRDPDSYEQYF	TGTGCCAGCAGCCGCGACCCCGACAGCTACGAGCAGTACTTC
TRBJ1-2	TRBV15	few	.	CATSREGGAAYGYTF	TGTGCCACCAGCAGAGAGGGGGGGGCAGCCTATGGCTACACCTTC
TRBJ2-1	TRBV6-6	.	TRBD1	CASSKQGAGFGLIEQFF	TGTGCCAGCAGTAAACAGGGGGCCGGGTTCGGTTTGATTGAGCAGTTCTTC
TRBJ2-2	TRBV27	.	.	CASIPWVRAGELFF	TGTGCCAGCATCCCATGGGTGAGGGCCGGGGAGCTGTTTTTT
TRBJ1-1	TRBV28	large	.	CASNPHREGNTEAFF	TGTGCCAGCAATCCCCACAGGGAGGGGAACACTGAAGCTTTCTTT
TRBJ1-1	TRBV5-5	.	.	CASSLINTEAFF	TGTGCCAGCAGCCTCATCAACACTGAAGCTTTCTTT
TRBJ2-7	TRBV5-1	.	TRBD2	CASSRFIIAGGNNEQYF	TGCGCCAGCAGCCGGTTTATTATAGCGGGGGGCAACAACGAGCAGTACTTC
TRBJ2-7	TRBV5-5	once	.	CASSFTGEQYF	TGTGCCAGCAGCTTTACAGGGGAGCAGTACTTC